Presented here are 18 T cell receptor beta chains from one specimen sequenced in a study of a mutant IDH1 vaccine in newly diagnosed glioma. The time point: week 5, during vaccination. Doses comprised 300 ug of mutant IDH1 20-mer peptide each, plus topical imiquimod. Method: immunoSEQ multiplex PCR; TCRdb's copy keeps in-frame clones and lacks some. This sample has 25,000 to 35,000 clones; about 90% occur once, and the top ten carry 20%. Their antigens are not known. The source material was PBMCs, sampled from a glioma patient whose treatment included an IDH1 peptide vaccine. The receptors originated from a man aged 18 to 29 with glioma.

Relative to its sample, this clone is medium-sized. CDR3 protein: CASSDGTSGTDTQYF. In DNA form, the CDR3 reads TGTGCCAGCAGTGACGGGACTAGCGGCACAGATACGCAGTATTTT. The rearrangement uses TRBV6-4 and TRBJ2-3, with 10 bases that match TRBD2. The CDR3 consists of 15 residues. Germline loops: CDR1 MRHNA, CDR2 SNTAGT. J was trimmed by 1 base and V by 2 bases; bases with no gene match: 0.

The CDR3 DNA reads TGCGCCAGCAGCGATGGGACAGGCTGGAACGAGCAGTACTTC. Translating it yields CASSDGTGWNEQYF. The V call is TRBV4-1, the J call TRBJ2-7, with 8 bases aligning to TRBD1. This CDR3 region has 14 residues. V dropped 5 bases and J dropped 5; count of bases not matched to a gene: 8. CDR1 is MGHRA, CDR2 YSYEKL, per germline.

The chain couples TRBV30 to TRBJ1-1; no clear D. Germline CDR1 and CDR2: GTSNPN and SVGIG (reference sequence). Trimming removed 3 bases at V and 3 bases at J, with 5 bases between. CDR3 length: 11 amino acids. As DNA, the CDR3 is TGTGCCTGGAGGGCGGACACTGAAGCTTTCTTT. Residues: CAWRADTEAFF.

This chain connects TRBV15 to TRBJ2-3; D is ambiguous. Per the germline V gene, CDR1 is LNHNV and CDR2 is YYDKDF (reference sequence). V was clipped by 6 bases and J by 4 bases, with 17 bases between them. The CDR3 runs 15 residues. Here the CDR3 DNA reads TGTGCCACCAGTTTCTTTAGTAATGGGGCAGATACGCAGTATTTT. It yields the protein CATSFFSNGADTQYF.

The chain uses TRBV7-9 and TRBJ2-1; D is perhaps TRBD2 (6 bases). The germline V and J ends were trimmed by 6 bases and 5 bases, with 11 bases remaining between them. Germline V lookup: CDR1 SEHNR, CDR2 FQNEAQ (reference sequence). This CDR3 has 13 amino acids. CDR3: CASSPGTDNEQFF. The CDR3 nucleotides read TGTGCCAGCAGTCCCGGGACTGACAATGAGCAGTTCTTC.

J is TRBJ1-4 and V is TRBV4-3, with D possibly being TRBD1 (5 bases). There are 17 residues in the CDR3. With 0 bases removed from V and 8 bases from J, the gap between germline ends came to 19 bases. CDR1 and CDR2 from the germline V gene are LGHNA and YSLEER. In nucleotides, the CDR3 is TGCGCCAGCAGCCAAGAGGAGGGGTTGGGCCTCCAGGAAAAACTGTTTTTT. This gives the protein CASSQEEGLGLQEKLFF.

This clone has only one observation. V usage is TRBV2 and J usage is TRBJ1-5, with unresolved D. With 4 bases removed from V and 3 bases from J, the gap between germline ends came to 10 bases. The CDR3 extends over 14 amino acids. CDR1 SNHLY and CDR2 FYNNEI come from the germline V gene. CDR3 residues: CASSVRQVNQPQHF. The CDR3 nucleotides are TGTGCCAGCAGTGTCAGGCAGGTCAATCAGCCCCAGCATTTT.

The chain employs TRBV29-1 and TRBJ2-5, with a possible D match to TRBD2 (5 bases). V was clipped by 5 bases and J by 3 bases, with 10 bases between them. CDR1 and CDR2 from the germline V gene are SQVTM and ANQGSEA. The CDR3 spans 12 residues. As DNA, the CDR3 is TGCAGCGTTCACCGGGGAGAAGAGACCCAGTACTTC. Encoded protein: CSVHRGEETQYF.

The chain's CDR3 is CASSFRGGETQYF. CDR3 bases: TGCGCCAGCAGCTTCCGGGGGGGCGAGACCCAGTACTTC. This chain uses TRBV5-1 with TRBJ2-5, with 8 bases that match TRBD2. The germline V gene encodes CDR1 SGHRS and CDR2 YFSETQ. This CDR3 region has 13 residues. V was clipped by 2 bases and J by 5 bases; unmatched bases: 2.

The chain uses TRBV5-6 and TRBJ1-1; D is unclear. CDR1 SGHDT and CDR2 YYEEEE come from the germline V gene. This CDR3 has 13 amino acids. V lost 1 base and J 5 bases, leaving 9 bases between the germline ends. The CDR3 here is CASSLRVGTEAFF. Written as DNA, the CDR3 is TGTGCCAGCAGCTTGCGGGTTGGGACTGAAGCTTTCTTT. Drawing the rest from reference TRBV5-6 and TRBJ1-1, the complete variable domain is DAGVTQSPTHLIKTRGQQVTLRCSPKSGHDTVSWYQQALGQGPQFIFQYYEEEERQRGNFPDRFSGHQFPNYSSELNVNALLLGDSALYLCASSLRVGTEAFFGQGTRLTVV.

The V gene is TRBV6-5, the J gene TRBJ1-1; D is perhaps TRBD1 (6 bases). Germline loops: CDR1 MNHEY, CDR2 SVGAGI. The CDR3 is made up of 13 amino acids. Deletions cut 6 bases from V and 3 bases from J, with 11 bases between. The CDR3 loop reads CASSPDSYTEAFF. CDR3 DNA: TGTGCCAGCAGCCCGGACAGCTACACTGAAGCTTTCTTT.

This clone was picked up one time. The rearrangement joins TRBV7-9 to TRBJ1-5, with 12 positions matching TRBD1. Per the germline V gene, CDR1 is SEHNR and CDR2 is FQNEAQ (reference sequence). With 1 base clipped from V and 7 bases from J, the junction kept 5 bases outside the gene matches. The CDR3 totals 16 residues. Here the CDR3 reads CASSLGGTGGRQPQHF. The DNA for the CDR3 is TGTGCCAGCAGCTTAGGAGGGACAGGGGGCAGACAGCCCCAGCATTTT.

The V call is TRBV7-9, the J call TRBJ1-4, with no clear D. The CDR3 extends over 14 amino acids. Deletions cut 5 bases from V and 7 bases from J, with 14 bases between. Germline CDR1 is SEHNR and CDR2 is FQNEAQ (reference sequence). Here the CDR3 reads CASSLDGPVEKLFF. DNA of the CDR3: TGTGCCAGCAGCCTCGACGGGCCGGTTGAAAAACTGTTTTTT.

V usage is TRBV6-5 and J usage is TRBJ1-2; D is perhaps TRBD1 (5 bases). V dropped 5 bases and J dropped 7 bases, with 17 bases sitting between them. This CDR3 spans 14 amino acids. CDR1 and CDR2 (germline): MNHEY, SVGAGI. Here the CDR3 DNA reads TGTGCCAGCAGTCCAGGGTACGCGACTATTGGCTACACCTTC. This codes for CASSPGYATIGYTF.

This chain links TRBV30 with TRBJ2-2; no reliable D call. Trimming left V 3 bases short and J 0 bases short, with 5 bases between. The CDR3 is 13 amino acids. The germline gives CDR1 GTSNPN, CDR2 SVGIG (reference sequence). The CDR3 here is CAWRPANTGELFF. The CDR3 region has the DNA TGTGCCTGGAGGCCCGCGAACACCGGGGAGCTGTTTTTT.

This chain uses TRBV11-2 with TRBJ1-2; D is unresolved. The CDR3 has 14 amino acids. Germline CDR1 reads SGHAT; CDR2 reads FQNNGV. The germline V and J ends were trimmed by 5 bases and 10 bases, with 20 bases remaining between them. The CDR3, as DNA: TGTGCCAGCAGCCGGACGGACGGGCCCTTCGCCTACACCTTC. As protein: CASSRTDGPFAYTF.

This chain links TRBV29-1 with TRBJ2-1; 13 nucleotides agree with TRBD2. Germline-derived CDR1 and CDR2 are SQVTM and ANQGSEA. J was trimmed by 0 bases and V by 2 bases; bases with no gene match: 1. There are 16 residues in the CDR3. The CDR3 is CSVEWTSGSSYNEQFF. CDR3 coding DNA: TGCAGCGTTGAATGGACTAGCGGGAGCTCCTACAATGAGCAGTTCTTC.

The genes are TRBV9 and TRBJ2-3; 8 bases map to TRBD2. Germline V gene data show CDR1 as SGDLS and CDR2 as YYNGEE. This CDR3 contains 15 residues. V was clipped by 0 bases and J by 2 bases; unmatched bases: 2. The chain's CDR3 is CASSVVSGVTDTQYF. CDR3 DNA: TGTGCCAGCAGCGTAGTTAGCGGGGTCACAGATACGCAGTATTTT.